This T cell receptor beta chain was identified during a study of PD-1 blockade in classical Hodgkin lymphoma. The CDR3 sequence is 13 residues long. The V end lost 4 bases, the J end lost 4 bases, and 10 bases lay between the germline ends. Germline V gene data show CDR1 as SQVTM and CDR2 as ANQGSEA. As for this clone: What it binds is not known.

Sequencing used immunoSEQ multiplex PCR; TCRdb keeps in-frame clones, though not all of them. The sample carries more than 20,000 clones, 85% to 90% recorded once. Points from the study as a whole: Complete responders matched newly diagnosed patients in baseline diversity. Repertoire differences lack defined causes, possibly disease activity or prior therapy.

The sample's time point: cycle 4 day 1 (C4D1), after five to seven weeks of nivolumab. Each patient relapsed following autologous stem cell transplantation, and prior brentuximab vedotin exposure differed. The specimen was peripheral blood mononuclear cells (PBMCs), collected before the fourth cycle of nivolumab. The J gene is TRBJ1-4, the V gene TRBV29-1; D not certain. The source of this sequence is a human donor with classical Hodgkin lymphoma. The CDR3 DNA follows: TGCAGCGTTGTAAGCGGTTTTAATGAAAAACTGTTTTTT. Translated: CSVVSGFNEKLFF. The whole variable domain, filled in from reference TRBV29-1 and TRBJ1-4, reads SAVISQKPSRDICQRGTSLTIQCQVDSQVTMMFWYRQQPGQSLTLIATANQGSEATYESGFVIDKFPISRPNLTFSTLTVSNMSPEDSSIYLCSVVSGFNEKLFFGSGTQLSVL.